This T cell receptor beta chain was captured by sequencing in a study of blood T cells in healthy people across ages. General study findings and limits: Strong correlation was found linking TCR beta diversity to naive T cell percentage. Older individuals had lower TCR beta diversity per million T cells (the decline was roughly linear). Any changes in expanded clonotypes were possibly confounded, as donor CMV status remained unknown.

This clonotype was recorded at least ten times. The antigen is undetermined. CDR1 MGHRA and CDR2 YSYEKL come from the germline V gene. After removal of 4 bases from V and 10 bases from J, the junction contained 2 bases not matched to a gene. The CDR3 covers 13 residues. The study drew donors from healthy Caucasian individuals in Russia aged 6 to 90. The authors ran a second PCR of roughly 6 to 12 cycles using a sample-barcoded 5' primer and a J-beta primer mix. In TCRdb, the 5' RACE reads were re-called with MiXCR into one record per CDR3 protein. Among under 2,000,000 distinct CDR3 sequences listed, about 50% were seen once.

The clonotype originates from a woman in her 40s in good health. The rearrangement joins TRBV4-1 to TRBJ1-6; TRBD1 aligns across 9 bases. Sequenced sample: blood. The CDR3 region is CASSPGQGSPLHF. CDR3 sequence (DNA): TGCGCCAGCAGCCCGGGACAGGGCTCACCCCTCCACTTT.